This TCR beta chain was identified in a study of blood T cell repertoires in COVID-19. The overall study: Acute and convalescent COVID-19 samples came from the United States, Italy and Spain. Nucleic acid was either cDNA or gDNA, and it came from T cells, B-cell-depleted T cells, or PBMCs.

As processed by the authors: Reference gene primer amplification gave estimated nucleated cell counts. Clones were sequenced by immunoSEQ multiplex PCR, and TCRdb holds only the in-frame ones, with some missing. Clone size and the V and J calls come from that table; the DNA yielded D and trimming. The sample has about 200,000 clones; roughly 90% are singletons. This CDR3 spans 13 amino acids. Germline CDR1 is SGHTA and CDR2 is FQGNSA. V was pared by 3 bases and J by 6 bases, with 12 bases between. The sequenced sample consisted of peripheral blood. The chain links TRBV7-2 to TRBJ2-7; D is unresolved. This clonotype originated in a man between 25 and 39 years old who had recovered from COVID-19. This chain's CDR3 is CASSFTSTVEQYF. The CDR3 region has the DNA TGTGCCAGCAGCTTCACGAGCACCGTCGAGCAGTACTTC.